A selection of T cell receptor beta chains follows, all from one sample in a study of regulatory and conventional T cells in RAG deficiency. Clones were sequenced by immunoSEQ multiplex PCR, and TCRdb holds only the in-frame ones, with some missing. Among approximately 48,000 clones listed, approximately 90% were seen once. The data were also submitted as part of a second study, on regulatory T cells.

Input material: CD4+ effector T cells sorted from blood. The receptors come from a human donor in good health. Each CDR3 is given with its conserved first and last residue. D genes are given only for firm matches. Only some rows state a clone size, as once, few, many or a class for expanded clones.

j_call	clone_size	v_call	d_call	cdr3_nt	cdr3_aa
TRBJ1-1	NA	TRBV6-1	TRBD1	TGTGCCAGCATCCCTCCGGGACAGCCGAACACTGAAGCTTTCTTT	CASIPPGQPNTEAFF
TRBJ1-2	NA	TRBV28	NA	TGTGCCAGCAGTTTAGAGCTACTACTGGGCAACTATGGCTACACCTTC	CASSLELLLGNYGYTF
TRBJ2-5	NA	TRBV4-1	TRBD1	TGCGCCAGCAGCCAAGCCGGGACAGGACAAGAGACCCAGTACTTC	CASSQAGTGQETQYF
TRBJ2-7	NA	TRBV6-5	NA	TGTGCCAGCAGCCCCCGGGACACCTCCTACGAGCAGTACTTC	CASSPRDTSYEQYF
TRBJ2-1	NA	TRBV2	TRBD2	TGTGCCAGCAGTGAGCTGGGACTAGGTAGCAATGAGCAGTTCTTC	CASSELGLGSNEQFF
TRBJ1-4	NA	TRBV11-3	NA	TGTGCCAGCGGACAGCAGGGAACAACTAATGAAAAACTGTTTTTT	CASGQQGTTNEKLFF
TRBJ1-1	NA	TRBV19	TRBD1	TGTGCCACCACCAAAGGGACAGGTTACACTGAAGCTTTCTTT	CATTKGTGYTEAFF
TRBJ2-7	NA	TRBV5-1	NA	TGCGCCAGCAGCTTGGAGCTCTCCGCGGGAGAGCAGTACTTC	CASSLELSAGEQYF
TRBJ2-6	NA	TRBV7-9	TRBD2	TGTGCCAGCAGCCCCTCGGGGGGGGGCACAGGGGCCAACGTCCTGACTTTC	CASSPSGGGTGANVLTF
TRBJ1-1	NA	TRBV5-8	TRBD1	TGTGCCAGCAGCTTGCAAGGACAGGGGGCGAGAACTGAAGCTTTCTTT	CASSLQGQGARTEAFF
TRBJ2-1	NA	TRBV2	NA	TGTGCCAGCAGACTAGAAGGGCAGTTCTTC	CASRLEGQFF
TRBJ2-1	NA	TRBV30	NA	TGTGCCTGGAGCGCAGGGACCGGAGGGCCTCGGCAGTTCTTC	CAWSAGTGGPRQFF
TRBJ1-6	NA	TRBV25-1	NA	TGTGCCAGCAGTGAGGTGCACAACCCCGCTGATTCACCCCTCCACTTT	CASSEVHNPADSPLHF
TRBJ2-1	NA	TRBV6-5	TRBD1	TGTGCCAGCAGCCGGGACAGTCACAATGAGCAGTTCTTC	CASSRDSHNEQFF
TRBJ2-1	NA	TRBV7-3	NA	TGTGCCAGCAGCTTATCGGCGGGAAAATACAATGAGCAGTTCTTC	CASSLSAGKYNEQFF
TRBJ2-2	NA	TRBV6-5	NA	TGTGCCAGCACCAAAAGGGGGGGATACACCGGGGAGCTGTTTTTT	CASTKRGGYTGELFF
TRBJ2-1	NA	TRBV6-1	TRBD2	TGTGCCAGCAGAGGATTACTAGCGGGAGTCAATGAGCAGTTCTTC	CASRGLLAGVNEQFF
TRBJ2-3	once	TRBV4-2	TRBD2	TGTGCCAGCAGCCAAGGGACTAGCGGGGGGGCCAAAGATACGCAGTATTTT	CASSQGTSGGAKDTQYF
TRBJ1-1	NA	TRBV18	TRBD1	TGTGCCAGCTCACTGGGGACAGGAACCAACACTGAAGCTTTCTTT	CASSLGTGTNTEAFF
TRBJ1-4	NA	TRBV12-5	NA	TGTGCTAGTGGTTATAATGAAAAACTGTTTTTT	CASGYNEKLFF
TRBJ2-7	NA	TRBV7-6	NA	TGTGCCAGCAGCTTAAGGCCCCTCGGAGCGCACTACTACAGCGAGCAGTACTTC	CASSLRPLGAHYYSEQYF
TRBJ2-7	NA	TRBV19	NA	TGTGCCAGTAGTGATGGTCCGGGACTCTCCTACGAGCAGTACTTC	CASSDGPGLSYEQYF
TRBJ2-7	few	TRBV10-2	NA	TGCGCCAGCAGCGGACAGAGCTACGAGCAGTACTTC	CASSGQSYEQYF
TRBJ2-7	NA	TRBV23-1	NA	TGCGCCAGCAGTCAATCAGCCAGACTGAACGAGCAGTACTTC	CASSQSARLNEQYF
TRBJ2-3	NA	TRBV14	NA	TGTGCCAGCAGCCAAGCGGGGGGCCGGGCAGATACGCAGTATTTT	CASSQAGGRADTQYF
TRBJ2-6	NA	TRBV11-2	NA	TGTGCCAGCCGCCTGGGAGTGAATCCGTACTCTGGGGCCAACGTCCTGACTTTC	CASRLGVNPYSGANVLTF
TRBJ1-4	NA	TRBV6-1	NA	TGTGCCAGCAGTGAAGCGGGTCGGCCAGGGAATGAAAAACTGTTTTTT	CASSEAGRPGNEKLFF
TRBJ2-1	NA	TRBV18	TRBD2	TGTGCCAGCTCACCACCGAGCGTAGCGGGAGGGTCGTTTGAGCAGTTCTTC	CASSPPSVAGGSFEQFF
TRBJ2-4	once	TRBV28	TRBD2	TGTGCCAGCAGCTCGTCGGGGGGTGCCCTTTTCTTGCTAGCCAAAAACATTCAGTACTTC	CASSSSGGALFLLAKNIQYF
TRBJ1-3	NA	TRBV7-9	TRBD1	TGTGCCAGCAGCTTAGCAACGGGACAGGGTTCTGGAAACACCATATATTTT	CASSLATGQGSGNTIYF
TRBJ2-7	NA	TRBV5-1	TRBD2	TGCGCCAGCAGCCCTACTAGCGCCACGCCTCAGTACTTC	CASSPTSATPQYF
TRBJ2-5	NA	TRBV19	NA	TGTGCCAGTAGTGTGACAGGAGGAATTGCAGAGACCCAGTACTTC	CASSVTGGIAETQYF
TRBJ1-6	NA	TRBV6-1	NA	TGTGCCAGCAGGCGACAGAATTCACCCCTCCACTTT	CASRRQNSPLHF
TRBJ1-1	NA	TRBV5-1	TRBD1	TGCGCCAGCAGCCCCGGACAGGGAAACACTGAAGCTTTCTTT	CASSPGQGNTEAFF
TRBJ2-7	once	TRBV21-1	NA	TGTGCCAGCAGGGGGAATGGACGGGATCACAACTTC	CASRGNGRDHNF
TRBJ2-2	NA	TRBV6-5	NA	TGTGCCAGCACACCTACACAGGGGAACACCGGGGAGCTGTTTTTT	CASTPTQGNTGELFF
TRBJ1-1	NA	TRBV28	NA	TGTGCCAGCAGTTCTACAGGGTCCCTGAACACTGAAGCTTTCTTT	CASSSTGSLNTEAFF
TRBJ1-2	few	TRBV28	NA	TGTGCCGCCCGGACCAACTATGGCTACACCTTC	CAARTNYGYTF
TRBJ2-2	NA	TRBV19	NA	TGTGCCAGTAGTAGGAAGGACAGACCGAACACCGGGGAGCTGTTTTTT	CASSRKDRPNTGELFF
TRBJ2-7	NA	TRBV5-4	NA	TGTGCCAGCAGCTGGGGGGGGGCTAGCGGAGAAGTAGAGCAGTACTTC	CASSWGGASGEVEQYF
TRBJ2-1	once	TRBV10-3	NA	TGTGCCATCAGTGCGACTGGGAATGAGCAGTTCTTC	CAISATGNEQFF
TRBJ1-2	NA	TRBV7-9	NA	TGTGCCAGCAGCTTTAGAGCAGGACAGAAAGTTAACTATGGCTACACCTTC	CASSFRAGQKVNYGYTF
TRBJ2-5	NA	TRBV15	NA	TGTGCCACCAGGGAAAGGGAGACCCAGTACTTC	CATRERETQYF